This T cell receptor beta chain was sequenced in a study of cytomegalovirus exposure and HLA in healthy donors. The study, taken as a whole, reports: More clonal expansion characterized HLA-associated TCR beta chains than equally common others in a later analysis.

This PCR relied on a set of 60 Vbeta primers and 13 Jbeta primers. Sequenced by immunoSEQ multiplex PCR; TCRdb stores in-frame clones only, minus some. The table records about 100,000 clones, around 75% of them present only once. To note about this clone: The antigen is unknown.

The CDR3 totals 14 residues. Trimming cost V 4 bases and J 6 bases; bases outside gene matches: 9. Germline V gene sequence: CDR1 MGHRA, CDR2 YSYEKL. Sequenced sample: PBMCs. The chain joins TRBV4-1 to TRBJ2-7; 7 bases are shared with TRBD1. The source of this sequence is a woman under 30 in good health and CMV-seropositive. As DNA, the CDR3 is TGCGCCAGCAGCCCCCCAGACAGGGTGGCCGAGCAGTACTTC. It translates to CASSPPDRVAEQYF.